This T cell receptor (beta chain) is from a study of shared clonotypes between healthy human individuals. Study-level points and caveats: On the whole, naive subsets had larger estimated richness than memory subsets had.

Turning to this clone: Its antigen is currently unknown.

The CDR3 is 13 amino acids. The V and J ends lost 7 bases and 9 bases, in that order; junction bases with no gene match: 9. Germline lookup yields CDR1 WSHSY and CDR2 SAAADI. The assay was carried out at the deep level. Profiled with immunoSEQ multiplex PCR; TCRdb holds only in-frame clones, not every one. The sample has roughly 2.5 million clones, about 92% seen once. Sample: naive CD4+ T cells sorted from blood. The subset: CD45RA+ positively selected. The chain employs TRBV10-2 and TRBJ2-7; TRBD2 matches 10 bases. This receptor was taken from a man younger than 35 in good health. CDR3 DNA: TGCGCCAGCATGACCGGGACTAGCGCTTCGCAGTACTTC. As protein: CASMTGTSASQYF.